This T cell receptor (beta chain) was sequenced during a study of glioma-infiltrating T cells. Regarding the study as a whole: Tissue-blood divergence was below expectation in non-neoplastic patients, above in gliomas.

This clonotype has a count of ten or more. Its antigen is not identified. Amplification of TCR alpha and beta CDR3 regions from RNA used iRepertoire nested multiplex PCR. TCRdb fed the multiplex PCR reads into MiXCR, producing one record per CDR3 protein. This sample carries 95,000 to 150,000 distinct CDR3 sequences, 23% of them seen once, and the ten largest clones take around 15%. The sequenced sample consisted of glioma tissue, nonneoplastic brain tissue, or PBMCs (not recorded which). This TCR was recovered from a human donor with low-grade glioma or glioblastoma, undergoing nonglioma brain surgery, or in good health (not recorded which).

The CDR3 loop reads CASRQYSNQPQHF. CDR3 bases: TGTGCCAGCAGACAGTATAGCAATCAGCCCCAGCATTTT. V is TRBV6-1 and J is TRBJ1-5; D ambiguous. With 6 bases removed from V and 0 bases from J, the gap between germline ends came to 6 bases. The germline gives CDR1 MNHNS, CDR2 SASEGT. CDR3 length: 13 residues.